A single sample is the source of the 23 T cell receptor beta chains below, sequenced in a study of OX40 agonist ivuxolimab in advanced cancers. Profiling relied on immunoSEQ multiplex PCR, and the TCRdb table lists in-frame clones only, not all of them. The sample has 45,000 to 60,000 clones, 70% to 80% seen once; the top ten hold roughly 4.2%. The sequences come from CD4+ or CD8+ T cells sorted from blood, collected in a trial of the OX40 agonist ivuxolimab. The receptors here all came from an adult with an advanced solid tumor such as melanoma, head and neck, liver or kidney cancer.

CDR3 nucleotides: TGTGCCAGCAGCTTAAACACGGGTGGGACTGAAGCTTTCTTT. It yields the protein CASSLNTGGTEAFF. The V call is TRBV7-9, the J call TRBJ1-1; D gene uncertain. CDR1 is SEHNR and CDR2 is FQNEAQ in the germline V gene (reference sequence). V gave up 2 bases and J gave up 5 bases, with 12 bases separating them. The CDR3 covers 14 residues.

This clone was seen a single time. V is TRBV2 and J is TRBJ2-2; 13 bases are shared with TRBD2. The CDR3 has 15 amino acids. CDR1 and CDR2 (germline): SNHLY, FYNNEI. Germline trimming cut 6 bases from V and 5 bases from J; bases unmatched to any gene: 3. CDR3 sequence (DNA): TGTGCCAGCAGACTACTAGCGGGAGGGACCGGGGAGCTGTTTTTT. This encodes CASRLLAGGTGELFF.

The table lists this clone with a count of one. The chain recombines TRBV4-1 with TRBJ2-3, with D perhaps given as TRBD1 or TRBD2 (6 bases each). Germline CDR1 MGHRA, CDR2 YSYEKL. V was trimmed by 8 bases and J by 0 bases, leaving 12 bases between them. The CDR3 is 14 residues long. In DNA form, the CDR3 reads TGCGCCAGCCGGGAGAGGGGGAGCACAGATACGCAGTATTTT. This codes for CASRERGSTDTQYF.

The chain employs TRBV7-9 and TRBJ2-5; 7 bases are shared with TRBD1. With V trimmed by 1 base and J by 2 bases, 10 bases remained unmatched. CDR1 and CDR2 (germline): SEHNR, FQNEAQ (reference sequence). This CDR3 comprises 17 residues. The CDR3 here is CASSLGGQDRKQETQYF. As DNA, the CDR3 is TGTGCCAGCAGCTTAGGAGGACAGGATAGGAAGCAAGAGACCCAGTACTTC.

Details on this clone: This sequence may be a read error, since a much larger clone differs from it by one base. The chain uses TRBV9 and TRBJ1-1; possible D gene TRBD1, 5 bases. The CDR3 loop spans 13 amino acids. Germline values: CDR1 SGDLS, CDR2 YYNGEE. Trimming pared 4 bases from V and 2 bases from J, leaving 9 bases between. The CDR3: CASSRQINTEAFF. The CDR3 DNA is TGTGCCAGCAGCCGACAGATAAACACTGAAGCTTTCTTT. Drawing the rest from reference TRBV9 and TRBJ1-1, the complete variable domain is DSGVTQTPKHLITATGQRVTLRCSPRSGDLSVYWYQQSLDQGLQFLIQYYNGEERAKGNILERFSAQQFPDLHSELNLSSLELGDSALYFCASSRQINTEAFFGQGTRLTVV.

J is TRBJ1-2 and V is TRBV29-1; the D is unclear. The germline V and J ends were trimmed by 0 bases and 0 bases, with 11 bases remaining between them. The germline V gene encodes CDR1 SQVTM and CDR2 ANQGSEA. CDR3 size: 15 residues. The CDR3 spells CSVEDGGRANYGYTF. CDR3 DNA sequence: TGCAGCGTTGAAGATGGAGGCAGAGCTAACTATGGCTACACCTTC.

The gene calls are TRBV28 and TRBJ2-5, with 7 bases lining up with TRBD1. The CDR3 contains 13 residues. The germline gives CDR1 MDHEN, CDR2 SYDVKM. V shed 6 bases, J shed 5 bases, and the junction held 6 bases outside the gene matches. The CDR3 sequence is CASSAGTAETQYF. The CDR3 nucleotides read TGTGCCAGCAGCGCCGGGACAGCGGAGACCCAGTACTTC.

In its sample, this clone is medium-sized. The chain carries TRBV10-2 and TRBJ2-3; 10 bases are a match to TRBD2. Per germline, CDR1 WSHSY and CDR2 SAAADI. The ends lost 5 bases at V and 7 bases at J; junction bases unmatched: 9. This CDR3 region has 15 residues. The CDR3 loop reads CASSTDSGGSNTQYF. The CDR3 DNA reads TGCGCCAGCAGTACGGATAGCGGGGGGTCAAATACGCAGTATTTT.

In DNA, the CDR3 is TGTGCCAGCACCCCATGGGGACAGGGGAATCAGCCCCAGCATTTT. Protein sequence: CASTPWGQGNQPQHF. This chain joins TRBV6-6 and TRBJ1-5, with 10 bases lining up with TRBD1. There are 15 residues in the CDR3. V trimming: 7 bases; J trimming: 4 bases; junction bases outside the gene matches: 7. Germline loops: CDR1 MNHNY, CDR2 SVGAGI (reference sequence).

This clone was recorded once. The chain is built from TRBV18 and TRBJ1-2; D ambiguous. The germline gives CDR1 KGHSH, CDR2 LQKENI. The V and J ends lost 2 bases and 7 bases respectively, with 17 bases between them. The CDR3 has 15 residues. The DNA of the CDR3 is TGTGCCAGCTCACCAAGCCGGGCAACGGCTCTTGGCTACACCTTC. As protein: CASSPSRATALGYTF.

This chain's CDR3 is CASSTDRVSGYTF. CDR3 DNA sequence: TGTGCCAGTAGTACTGACAGGGTGTCAGGCTACACCTTC. This sequence joins TRBV19 and TRBJ1-2; 7 nucleotides align to TRBD1. The CDR3 loop spans 13 amino acids. Trimming at V came to 4 bases and at J to 8 bases, leaving 7 bases not matched to a gene. Germline V gives CDR1 LNHDA, CDR2 SQIVND (reference sequence). The entire variable domain, with the rest obtained from reference TRBV19 and TRBJ1-2, is as follows: DGGITQSPKYLFRKEGQNVTLSCEQNLNHDAMYWYRQDPGQGLRLIYYSQIVNDFQKGDIAEGYSVSREKKESFPLTVTSAQKNPTAFYLCASSTDRVSGYTFGSGTRLTVV.

In this sample, this clone turned up a few times. The chain carries TRBV7-2 and TRBJ2-1; 8 nucleotides match TRBD1. After removal of 8 bases from V and 1 base from J, the junction contained 10 bases not matched to a gene. This CDR3 has 16 amino acids. Germline-derived CDR1 and CDR2 are SGHTA and FQGNSA. CDR3 protein: CASSQLGTGSYNEQFF. The CDR3 nucleotides are TGTGCCAGCTCACAACTAGGGACAGGTTCCTACAATGAGCAGTTCTTC.

V is TRBV6-1 and J is TRBJ2-7; D possibly matches TRBD1 or TRBD2 (6 bases each). Germline CDR1 and CDR2: MNHNS and SASEGT. CDR3 size: 13 residues. The V and J ends lost 5 bases and 4 bases respectively, with 12 bases between them. The CDR3 loop is CASSRGVEYEQYF. The CDR3 DNA follows: TGTGCCAGCAGTAGGGGGGTGGAGTACGAGCAGTACTTC.

This sequence joins TRBV30 and TRBJ1-2; unclear D gene. Looked up from germline, CDR1 is GTSNPN and CDR2 is SVGIG (reference sequence). CDR3 length equals 16 residues. The V gene lost 3 bases and the J gene lost 2 bases, with 19 bases spanning the gap. In DNA, the CDR3 is TGTGCCTGGAGACTTGCGAGACACCAAGGAAACTATGGCTACACCTTC. Its protein is CAWRLARHQGNYGYTF.

The chain couples TRBV2 to TRBJ1-2; D is ambiguous. CDR1 and CDR2 (germline): SNHLY, FYNNEI. The V end was cut by 0 bases, the J end by 0 bases, with 8 bases between. The CDR3 is 15 amino acids. CDR3 DNA: TGTGCCAGCAGTGAAGCGCCGACACCTAACTATGGCTACACCTTC. It translates to CASSEAPTPNYGYTF.

This clone was observed a single time. The chain couples TRBV6-5 to TRBJ2-5; 8 bases align to TRBD1. The J call may be in error: the DNA end matches TRBJ2-7 better. Germline CDR1 MNHEY, CDR2 SVGAGI. This CDR3 has 14 amino acids. The CDR3 region has the DNA TGTGCCAGCACCCAGACAGGGGACCCACCCGAGCAGTACTTC. Translation: CASTQTGDPPEQYF.

Notes on this clone: One end of the junction varies from germline; a read error may be responsible. J is TRBJ2-7 and V is TRBV9, with TRBD2 matching 9 bases. Looked up from germline, CDR1 is SGDLS and CDR2 is YYNGEE. The CDR3 is 14 residues long. CDR3 nucleotides: TGTGTCAGCAGCCCCCGATCTAGCGGGAACGAGCAGTACTTC. Amino acids: CVSSPRSSGNEQYF. The variable domain in full, completed from reference TRBV9 and TRBJ2-7, reads DSGVTQTPKHLITATGQRVTLRCSPRSGDLSVYWYQQSLDQGLQFLIQYYNGEERAKGNILERFSAQQFPDLHSELNLSSLELGDSALYFCVSSPRSSGNEQYFGPGTRLTVT.

The rearrangement uses TRBV5-4 and TRBJ1-1, with 11 bases aligning to TRBD1. V gave up 4 bases and J gave up 6 bases; unmatched junction bases: 5. The germline V gene encodes CDR1 SGHNT and CDR2 YYREEE (reference sequence). CDR3 length: 14 residues. CDR3 coding DNA: TGTGCCAGCAGCCGCCGGGACAGGGGGTCTGAAGCTTTCTTT. This gives the protein CASSRRDRGSEAFF.

The rearrangement joins TRBV18 to TRBJ2-5; possibly TRBD1 for D (6 bases). V was pared by 4 bases and J by 1 base, with 13 bases between. Germline V gives CDR1 KGHSH, CDR2 LQKENI. The CDR3 length is 15 residues. The CDR3: CASSRRKTGQETQYF. In DNA, the CDR3 is TGTGCCAGCTCACGTAGGAAGACAGGCCAAGAGACCCAGTACTTC.

The chain couples TRBV21-1 to TRBJ1-2. TRBV21-1 is annotated as a pseudogene. The CDR3 covers 15 residues. CDR3 sequence reads: CASSKKEPVNYGYTF. The DNA of the CDR3 is TGTGCCAGCAGCAAAAAGGAGCCGGTTAACTATGGCTACACCTTC.

The genes are TRBV5-1 and TRBJ2-5, with a possible D match to TRBD2 (6 bases). The germline V gene encodes CDR1 SGHRS and CDR2 YFSETQ. Trimming took 7 bases from V and 4 from J, leaving 8 bases between them. CDR3 length equals 11 residues. CDR3 sequence: CASEEGETQYF. Here the CDR3 DNA reads TGCGCCAGCGAGGAGGGAGAGACCCAGTACTTC.

This clone was seen a single time. The V call is TRBV7-2, the J call TRBJ2-1, with D unresolved. The CDR3 is made up of 15 amino acids. Looked up from germline, CDR1 is SGHTA and CDR2 is FQGNSA. V lost 5 bases and J 6 bases, leaving 17 bases between the germline ends. The CDR3 spells CASSQSTRMGNEQFF. Written as DNA, the CDR3 is TGTGCCAGCAGCCAGAGTACACGAATGGGCAATGAGCAGTTCTTC.

The genes are TRBV5-1 and TRBJ2-5; 16 bases match TRBD2. CDR1 and CDR2 from the germline V gene are SGHRS and YFSETQ. The CDR3 length is 16 residues. Trimming cost V 3 bases and J 4 bases; bases outside gene matches: 3. The CDR3 loop is CASSWGLAGGLETQYF. The CDR3 DNA follows: TGCGCCAGCAGCTGGGGACTAGCGGGAGGGTTAGAGACCCAGTACTTC.